What follows describes a single T cell receptor beta chain. The data are from a study of blood T cell repertoires in COVID-19. The repertoire was sequenced with immunoSEQ multiplex PCR; TCRdb's copy has only in-frame clones and lacks some. The sample consists of around 240,000 clones, about 87% of them appearing once. This clonotype originated in a man aged 50 or older who had been exposed to COVID-19. Material for sequencing was PBMCs or T cells enriched from blood (not recorded which).

CDR3 protein: CAWSVQRTSGRGDEQFF. The DNA of the CDR3 is TGTGCCTGGAGTGTACAACGGACTAGCGGCCGGGGGGATGAGCAGTTCTTC. This chain links TRBV30 with TRBJ2-1; 10 nucleotides match TRBD2. CDR3 length: 17 residues. Germline loops: CDR1 GTSNPN, CDR2 SVGIG (reference sequence). V lost 0 bases, J lost 8 bases, and 13 bases stayed unmatched.